This T cell receptor beta chain was captured by sequencing in a study of blood T cell dynamics during melanoma immunotherapy. In the study overall: Metastatic melanoma patients received first-line pembrolizumab or nivolumab plus ipilimumab.

Germline assignment: CDR1 MDHEN and CDR2 SYDVKM. The V gene lost 6 bases and the J gene lost 4 bases, with 15 bases spanning the gap. The CDR3 loop spans 15 amino acids. Time point of the sample: pre-treatment baseline. Clones were sequenced by immunoSEQ multiplex PCR, and TCRdb holds only the in-frame ones, with some missing. This sample has 10,000 or so clones, with approximately 90% found just once. Specimen: blood, collected from a patient treated with checkpoint blockade. This receptor was taken from a human donor with melanoma. The chain couples TRBV28 to TRBJ2-2; D is uncertain. CDR3 loop: CASSQDQLGTGELFF. CDR3 sequence (DNA): TGTGCCAGCAGCCAGGACCAGCTGGGCACCGGGGAGCTGTTTTTT.